This passage covers 9 T cell receptor beta chains from one sample sequenced in a study of T-cell memory formation after mild COVID-19. MiXCR, applied by TCRdb to the 5' RACE reads, yields one record per CDR3 protein. The sample consists of hundreds of thousands of distinct CDR3 sequences, roughly 18% of them appearing once. Input material: PBMCs or a T cell subset sorted from them (not recorded which). The receptors were gathered from an adult woman who had mild COVID-19 (a few samples of this study predate the infection). Cell type and time point are not known.

This clonotype was counted once. The chain joins TRBV30 to TRBJ2-3, with D perhaps matching TRBD2 (6 bases). CDR1 and CDR2 from the germline V gene are GTSNPN and SVGIG (reference sequence). Between the trimmed V and J ends, which lost 0 bases and 0 bases, there was a span of 13 bases. CDR3 size: 16 residues. The CDR3 sequence: CAWSVLLAASTDTQYF. The CDR3 nucleotides are TGTGCCTGGAGTGTACTACTAGCAGCCAGCACAGATACGCAGTATTTT.

The chain employs TRBV5-1 and TRBJ1-6; the match to TRBD1 covers 7 bases. The CDR3 has 15 amino acids. The ends lost 5 bases at V and 7 bases at J; junction bases unmatched: 9. The germline CDR1 and CDR2 sequences are SGHRS and YFSETQ. Written as DNA, the CDR3 is TGCGCCAGCAGGAGGGACAGTTCTAAGAATTCACCCCTCCACTTT. Its translation: CASRRDSSKNSPLHF.

This clonotype came up many times. The rearrangement joins TRBV20-1 to TRBJ2-1; 8 nucleotides match TRBD2. CDR1 DFQATT and CDR2 SNEGSKA come from the germline V gene (reference sequence). The length of the CDR3 is 15 residues. The junction had 15 bases not matched to a gene; V was cut back by 6 bases and J by 8 bases. The CDR3 region has the DNA TGCAGTGCCACACCCGGGACTAGTAAAATCGATGAGCAGTTCTTC. It encodes CSATPGTSKIDEQFF.

The chain has TRBV7-3 and TRBJ2-5, with 9 bases identical to TRBD2. V was clipped by 1 base and J by 6 bases; unmatched bases: 6. Germline assignment: CDR1 SGHTA and CDR2 FQGTGA. The CDR3 spans 15 residues. The CDR3 DNA follows: TGTGCCAGCAGCTTAATTGCTAGCGGGATTCAGACCCAGTACTTC. Translated, it gives CASSLIASGIQTQYF.

Only a few counts were recorded for this clonotype. A read error is likely, as this CDR3 ends without the conserved phenylalanine or tryptophan. No DNA is shown, since the ends of the CDR3 on it are uncertain; the CDR3 is the one TCRdb lists. This chain connects TRBV29-1 to TRBJ2-1; TRBD1, as called in the table, went unchecked against the DNA. The CDR3 comprises 12 residues, both ends counted. From germline, CDR1 is SQVTM and CDR2 ANQGSEA. The CDR3: CSVDLGERVPRL.

The gene calls are TRBV24-1 and TRBJ2-7; D is unresolved. There are 14 residues in the CDR3. Germline assignment: CDR1 KGHDR and CDR2 SFDVKD. Trimming shortened V by 4 bases and J by 2 bases, and 11 bases separated the two germline ends. CDR3 residues: CATSEGPLTYEQYF. In DNA form, the CDR3 reads TGTGCCACCAGTGAAGGCCCCCTGACCTACGAGCAGTACTTC.

The chain combines TRBV10-3 with TRBJ2-1; D unresolved. V was shortened by 0 bases and J by 5 bases, with 8 bases between the two germline ends. The CDR3 consists of 14 residues. Looked up from germline, CDR1 is ENHRY and CDR2 is SYGVKD. This CDR3 reads CAISESLANNEQFF. DNA of the CDR3: TGTGCCATCAGTGAGTCGTTGGCGAACAATGAGCAGTTCTTC.

This rearrangement joins TRBV5-1 to TRBJ2-7; 8 bases match TRBD2. V gave up 4 bases and J gave up 3 bases; unmatched junction bases: 6. The CDR3 sequence is 14 residues long. Germline loops: CDR1 SGHRS, CDR2 YFSETQ. This CDR3 is CASSPGLALYEQYF. The CDR3 DNA is TGCGCCAGCAGCCCTGGACTAGCTCTCTACGAGCAGTACTTC. The variable domain in full, with the rest retrieved from reference TRBV5-1 and TRBJ2-7, is KAGVTQTPRYLIKTRGQQVTLSCSPISGHRSVSWYQQTPGQGLQFLFEYFSETQRNKGNFPGRFSGRQFSNSRSEMNVSTLELGDSALYLCASSPGLALYEQYFGPGTRLTVT.

This clonotype has a handful of counts. CDR3 DNA: TGTGCCAGCAGTGAAACCCCTACTAGCGGGGGCTACAATGAGCAGTTCTTC. It codes for CASSETPTSGGYNEQFF. The chain combines TRBV6-1 with TRBJ2-1; the match to TRBD2 covers 11 bases. The CDR3 has 17 amino acids. The germline CDR1 and CDR2 sequences are MNHNS and SASEGT. Trimming took 2 bases from V and 3 from J; bases not matched to a gene: 6.